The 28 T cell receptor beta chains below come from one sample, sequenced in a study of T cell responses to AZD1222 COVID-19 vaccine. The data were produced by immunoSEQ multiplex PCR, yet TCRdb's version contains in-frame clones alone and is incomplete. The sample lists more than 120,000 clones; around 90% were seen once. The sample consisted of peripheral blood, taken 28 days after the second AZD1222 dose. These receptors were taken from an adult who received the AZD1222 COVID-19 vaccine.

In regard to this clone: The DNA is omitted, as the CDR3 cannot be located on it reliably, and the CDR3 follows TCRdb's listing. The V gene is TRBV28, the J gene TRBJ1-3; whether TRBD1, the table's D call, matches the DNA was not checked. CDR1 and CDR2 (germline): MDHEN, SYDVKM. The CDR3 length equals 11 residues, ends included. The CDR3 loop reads CASSSSDREYF.

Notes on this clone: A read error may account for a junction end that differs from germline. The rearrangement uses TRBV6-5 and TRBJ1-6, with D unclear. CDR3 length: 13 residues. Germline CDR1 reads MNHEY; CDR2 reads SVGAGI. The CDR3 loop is CASSNSQGSPLHF. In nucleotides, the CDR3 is TGTGCCAGCAGTAACTCCCAAGGTTCACCCCTCCACTTT.

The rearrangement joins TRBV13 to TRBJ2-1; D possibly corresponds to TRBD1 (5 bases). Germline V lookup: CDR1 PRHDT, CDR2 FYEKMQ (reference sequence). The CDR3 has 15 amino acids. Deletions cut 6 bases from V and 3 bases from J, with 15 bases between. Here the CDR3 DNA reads TGTGCCAGCAGTGGAAAGGGGAAGGGCTACAATGAGCAGTTCTTC. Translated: CASSGKGKGYNEQFF.

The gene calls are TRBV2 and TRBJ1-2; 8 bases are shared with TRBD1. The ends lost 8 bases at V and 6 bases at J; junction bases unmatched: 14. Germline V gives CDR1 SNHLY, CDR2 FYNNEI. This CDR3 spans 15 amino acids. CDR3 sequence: CASGKGQATSDGYTF. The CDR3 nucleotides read TGTGCCAGCGGGAAGGGACAGGCAACTTCGGATGGCTACACCTTC.

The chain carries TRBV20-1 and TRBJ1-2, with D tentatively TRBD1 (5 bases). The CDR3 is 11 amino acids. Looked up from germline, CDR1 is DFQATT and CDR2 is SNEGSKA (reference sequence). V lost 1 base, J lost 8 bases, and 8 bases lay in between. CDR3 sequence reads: CSARGREGYTF. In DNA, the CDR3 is TGCAGTGCTAGAGGCAGGGAAGGCTACACCTTC.

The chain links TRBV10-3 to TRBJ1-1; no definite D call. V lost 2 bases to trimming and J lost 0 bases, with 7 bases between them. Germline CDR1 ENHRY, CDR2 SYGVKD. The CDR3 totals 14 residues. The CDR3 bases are TGTGCCATCAGTGAGAGGGTTATGAACACTGAAGCTTTCTTT. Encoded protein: CAISERVMNTEAFF.

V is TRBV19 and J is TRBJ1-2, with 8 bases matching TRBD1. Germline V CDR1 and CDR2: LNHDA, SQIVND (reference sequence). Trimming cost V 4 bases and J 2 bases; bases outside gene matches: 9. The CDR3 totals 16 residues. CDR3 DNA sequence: TGTGCCAGTAGTACCCCAGGATCAGGGGGCAACTATGGCTACACCTTC. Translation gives CASSTPGSGGNYGYTF.

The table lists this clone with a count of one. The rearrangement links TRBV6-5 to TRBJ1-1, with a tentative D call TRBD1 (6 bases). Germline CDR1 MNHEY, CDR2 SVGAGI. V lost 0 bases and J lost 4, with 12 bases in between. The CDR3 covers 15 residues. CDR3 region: CASSYSMGGITEAFF. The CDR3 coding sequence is TGTGCCAGCAGTTACTCGATGGGGGGCATCACTGAAGCTTTCTTT.

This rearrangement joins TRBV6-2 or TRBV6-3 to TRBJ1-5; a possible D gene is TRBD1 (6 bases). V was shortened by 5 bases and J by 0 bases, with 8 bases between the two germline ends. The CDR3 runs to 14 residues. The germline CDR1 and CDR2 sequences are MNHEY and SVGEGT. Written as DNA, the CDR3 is TGTGCCAGCAGTGGGGGGCATAGCAATCAGCCCCAGCATTTT. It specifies CASSGGHSNQPQHF.

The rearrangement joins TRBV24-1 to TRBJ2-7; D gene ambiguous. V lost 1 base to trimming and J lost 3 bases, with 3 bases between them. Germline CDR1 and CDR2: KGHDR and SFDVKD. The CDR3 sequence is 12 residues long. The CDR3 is CATSDFGYEQYF. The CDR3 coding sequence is TGTGCCACCAGTGATTTCGGCTACGAGCAGTACTTC.

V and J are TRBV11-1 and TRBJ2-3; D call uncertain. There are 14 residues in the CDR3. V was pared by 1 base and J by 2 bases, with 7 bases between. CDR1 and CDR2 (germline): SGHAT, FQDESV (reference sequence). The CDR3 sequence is CASSLDRFTDTQYF. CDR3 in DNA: TGTGCCAGCAGCTTAGACCGGTTCACAGATACGCAGTATTTT.

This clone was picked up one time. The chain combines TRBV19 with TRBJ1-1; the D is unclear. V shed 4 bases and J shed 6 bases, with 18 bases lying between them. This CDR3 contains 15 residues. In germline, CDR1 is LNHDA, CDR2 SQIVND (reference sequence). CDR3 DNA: TGTGCCAGTAGTAACGATCCGGGGATCGGTTCTGAAGCTTTCTTT. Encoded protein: CASSNDPGIGSEAFF.

This CDR3 is CASSQDPVYGYTF. The CDR3 DNA reads as TGTGCCAGCAGCCAAGATCCCGTCTATGGCTACACCTTC. The rearrangement links TRBV3-1 (or the pseudogene TRBV3-2) to TRBJ1-2; no definite D call. Trimming pared 0 bases from V and 4 bases from J, leaving 6 bases between. Germline CDR1 and CDR2: LGHDT and YNNKEL (reference sequence). The CDR3 extends over 13 amino acids.

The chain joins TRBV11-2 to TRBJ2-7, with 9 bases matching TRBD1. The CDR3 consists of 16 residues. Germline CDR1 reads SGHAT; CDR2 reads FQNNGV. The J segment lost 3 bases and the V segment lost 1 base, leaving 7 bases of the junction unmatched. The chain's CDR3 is CASSLGPDRGLYEQYF. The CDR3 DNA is TGTGCCAGCAGCTTAGGCCCGGACAGGGGTCTCTACGAGCAGTACTTC.

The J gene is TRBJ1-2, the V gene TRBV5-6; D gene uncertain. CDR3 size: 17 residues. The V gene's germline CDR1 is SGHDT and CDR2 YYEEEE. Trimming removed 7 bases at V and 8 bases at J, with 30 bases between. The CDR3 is CASALEVSRAGLRGYTF. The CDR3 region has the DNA TGTGCCAGCGCCCTGGAGGTCTCCCGCGCAGGTCTCAGGGGCTACACCTTC.

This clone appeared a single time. CDR3 nucleotides: TGTGCCAGCAGCCAAGTAACAGGGGTTGCGGAAGCTTTCTTT. Amino acid sequence: CASSQVTGVAEAFF. The J gene is TRBJ1-1, the V gene TRBV3-1 (or the pseudogene TRBV3-2); 7 bases align to TRBD1. The CDR3 runs to 14 residues. V shed 1 base and J 8 bases; nucleotides not matched to a gene: 7. The germline V gene encodes CDR1 LGHDT and CDR2 YNNKEL (reference sequence).

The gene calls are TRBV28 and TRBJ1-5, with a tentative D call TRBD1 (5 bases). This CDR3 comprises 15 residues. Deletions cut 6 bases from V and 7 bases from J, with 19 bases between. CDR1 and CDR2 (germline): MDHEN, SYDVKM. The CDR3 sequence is CASSLARDFPQPQHF. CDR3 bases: TGTGCCAGCAGCCTTGCCCGGGACTTTCCCCAGCCCCAGCATTTT.

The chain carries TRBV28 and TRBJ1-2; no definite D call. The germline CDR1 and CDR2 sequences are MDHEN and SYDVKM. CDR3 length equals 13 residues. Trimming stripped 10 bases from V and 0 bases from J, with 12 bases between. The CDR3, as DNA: TGTGCCACCGTCCGGGAGGCTAACTATGGCTACACCTTC. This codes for CATVREANYGYTF.

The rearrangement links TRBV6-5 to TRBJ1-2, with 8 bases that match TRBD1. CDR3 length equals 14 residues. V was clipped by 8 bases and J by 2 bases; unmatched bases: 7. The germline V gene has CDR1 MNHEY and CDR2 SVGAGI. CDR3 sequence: CASLSRGRNYGYTF. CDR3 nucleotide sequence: TGTGCCAGCCTCTCCAGGGGGCGAAACTATGGCTACACCTTC.

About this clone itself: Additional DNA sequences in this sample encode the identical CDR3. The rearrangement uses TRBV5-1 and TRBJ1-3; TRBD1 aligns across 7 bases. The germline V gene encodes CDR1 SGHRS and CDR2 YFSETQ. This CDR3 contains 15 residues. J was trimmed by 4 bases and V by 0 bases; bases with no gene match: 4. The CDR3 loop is CASSLGDREGNTIYF. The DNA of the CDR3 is TGCGCCAGCAGCTTGGGAGACAGGGAAGGAAACACCATATATTTT.

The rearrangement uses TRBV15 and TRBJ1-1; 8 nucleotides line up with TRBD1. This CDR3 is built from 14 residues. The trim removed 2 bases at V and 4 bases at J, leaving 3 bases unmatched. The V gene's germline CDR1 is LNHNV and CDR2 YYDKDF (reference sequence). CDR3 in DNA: TGTGCCACCAGCAGACAGGGGGCAGTCACTGAAGCTTTCTTT. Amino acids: CATSRQGAVTEAFF.

CDR3 DNA sequence: TGTGCCAGCAGTGAGCAGAAAGCTGGAAACACCATATATTTT. Amino acids: CASSEQKAGNTIYF. The chain combines TRBV6-1 with TRBJ1-3; D is unclear. Germline V gives CDR1 MNHNS, CDR2 SASEGT. The CDR3 is made up of 14 amino acids. Trimming removed 3 bases from V and 2 bases from J, with 8 bases in between.

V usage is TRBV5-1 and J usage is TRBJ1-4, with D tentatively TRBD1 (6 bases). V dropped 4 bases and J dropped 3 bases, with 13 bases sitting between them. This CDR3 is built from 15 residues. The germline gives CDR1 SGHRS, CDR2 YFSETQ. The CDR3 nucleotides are TGCGCCAGCAGCCAAGGACAGCGCCCTAATGAAAAACTGTTTTTT. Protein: CASSQGQRPNEKLFF.

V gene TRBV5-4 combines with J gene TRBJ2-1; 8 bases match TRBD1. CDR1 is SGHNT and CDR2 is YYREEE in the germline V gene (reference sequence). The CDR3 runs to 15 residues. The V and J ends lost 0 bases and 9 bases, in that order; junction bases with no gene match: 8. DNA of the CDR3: TGTGCCAGCAGCTTGGTCGGACAGGGCTCTGGTGAGCAGTTCTTC. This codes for CASSLVGQGSGEQFF. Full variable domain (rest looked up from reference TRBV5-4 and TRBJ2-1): ETGVTQSPTHLIKTRGQQVTLRCSSQSGHNTVSWYQQALGQGPQFIFQYYREEENGRGNFPPRFSGLQFPNYSSELNVNALELDDSALYLCASSLVGQGSGEQFFGPGTRLTVL.

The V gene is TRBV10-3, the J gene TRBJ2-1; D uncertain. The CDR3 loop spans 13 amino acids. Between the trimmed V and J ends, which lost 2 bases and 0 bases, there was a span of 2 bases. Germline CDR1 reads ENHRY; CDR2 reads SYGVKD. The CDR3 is CAISEDSYNEQFF. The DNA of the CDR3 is TGTGCCATCAGTGAGGACTCCTACAATGAGCAGTTCTTC.

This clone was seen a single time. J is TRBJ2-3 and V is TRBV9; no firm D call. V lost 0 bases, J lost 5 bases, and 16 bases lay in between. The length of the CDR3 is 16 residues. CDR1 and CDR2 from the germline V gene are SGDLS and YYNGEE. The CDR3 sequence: CASSVEAGLSGDTQYF. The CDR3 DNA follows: TGTGCCAGCAGCGTAGAGGCTGGGCTATCCGGAGATACGCAGTATTTT.

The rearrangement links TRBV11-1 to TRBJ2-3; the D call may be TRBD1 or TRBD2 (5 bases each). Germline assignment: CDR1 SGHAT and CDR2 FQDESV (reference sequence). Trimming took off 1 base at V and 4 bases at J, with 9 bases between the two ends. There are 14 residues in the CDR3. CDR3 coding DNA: TGTGCCAGCAGCTTAGGGGACCCCCCAGATACGCAGTATTTT. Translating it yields CASSLGDPPDTQYF.

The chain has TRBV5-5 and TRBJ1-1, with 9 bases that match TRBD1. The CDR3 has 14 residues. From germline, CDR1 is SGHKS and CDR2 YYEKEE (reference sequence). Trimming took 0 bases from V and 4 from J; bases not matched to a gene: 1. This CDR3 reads CASSLGQGVTEAFF. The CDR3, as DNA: TGTGCCAGCAGCTTGGGACAGGGGGTCACTGAAGCTTTCTTT.